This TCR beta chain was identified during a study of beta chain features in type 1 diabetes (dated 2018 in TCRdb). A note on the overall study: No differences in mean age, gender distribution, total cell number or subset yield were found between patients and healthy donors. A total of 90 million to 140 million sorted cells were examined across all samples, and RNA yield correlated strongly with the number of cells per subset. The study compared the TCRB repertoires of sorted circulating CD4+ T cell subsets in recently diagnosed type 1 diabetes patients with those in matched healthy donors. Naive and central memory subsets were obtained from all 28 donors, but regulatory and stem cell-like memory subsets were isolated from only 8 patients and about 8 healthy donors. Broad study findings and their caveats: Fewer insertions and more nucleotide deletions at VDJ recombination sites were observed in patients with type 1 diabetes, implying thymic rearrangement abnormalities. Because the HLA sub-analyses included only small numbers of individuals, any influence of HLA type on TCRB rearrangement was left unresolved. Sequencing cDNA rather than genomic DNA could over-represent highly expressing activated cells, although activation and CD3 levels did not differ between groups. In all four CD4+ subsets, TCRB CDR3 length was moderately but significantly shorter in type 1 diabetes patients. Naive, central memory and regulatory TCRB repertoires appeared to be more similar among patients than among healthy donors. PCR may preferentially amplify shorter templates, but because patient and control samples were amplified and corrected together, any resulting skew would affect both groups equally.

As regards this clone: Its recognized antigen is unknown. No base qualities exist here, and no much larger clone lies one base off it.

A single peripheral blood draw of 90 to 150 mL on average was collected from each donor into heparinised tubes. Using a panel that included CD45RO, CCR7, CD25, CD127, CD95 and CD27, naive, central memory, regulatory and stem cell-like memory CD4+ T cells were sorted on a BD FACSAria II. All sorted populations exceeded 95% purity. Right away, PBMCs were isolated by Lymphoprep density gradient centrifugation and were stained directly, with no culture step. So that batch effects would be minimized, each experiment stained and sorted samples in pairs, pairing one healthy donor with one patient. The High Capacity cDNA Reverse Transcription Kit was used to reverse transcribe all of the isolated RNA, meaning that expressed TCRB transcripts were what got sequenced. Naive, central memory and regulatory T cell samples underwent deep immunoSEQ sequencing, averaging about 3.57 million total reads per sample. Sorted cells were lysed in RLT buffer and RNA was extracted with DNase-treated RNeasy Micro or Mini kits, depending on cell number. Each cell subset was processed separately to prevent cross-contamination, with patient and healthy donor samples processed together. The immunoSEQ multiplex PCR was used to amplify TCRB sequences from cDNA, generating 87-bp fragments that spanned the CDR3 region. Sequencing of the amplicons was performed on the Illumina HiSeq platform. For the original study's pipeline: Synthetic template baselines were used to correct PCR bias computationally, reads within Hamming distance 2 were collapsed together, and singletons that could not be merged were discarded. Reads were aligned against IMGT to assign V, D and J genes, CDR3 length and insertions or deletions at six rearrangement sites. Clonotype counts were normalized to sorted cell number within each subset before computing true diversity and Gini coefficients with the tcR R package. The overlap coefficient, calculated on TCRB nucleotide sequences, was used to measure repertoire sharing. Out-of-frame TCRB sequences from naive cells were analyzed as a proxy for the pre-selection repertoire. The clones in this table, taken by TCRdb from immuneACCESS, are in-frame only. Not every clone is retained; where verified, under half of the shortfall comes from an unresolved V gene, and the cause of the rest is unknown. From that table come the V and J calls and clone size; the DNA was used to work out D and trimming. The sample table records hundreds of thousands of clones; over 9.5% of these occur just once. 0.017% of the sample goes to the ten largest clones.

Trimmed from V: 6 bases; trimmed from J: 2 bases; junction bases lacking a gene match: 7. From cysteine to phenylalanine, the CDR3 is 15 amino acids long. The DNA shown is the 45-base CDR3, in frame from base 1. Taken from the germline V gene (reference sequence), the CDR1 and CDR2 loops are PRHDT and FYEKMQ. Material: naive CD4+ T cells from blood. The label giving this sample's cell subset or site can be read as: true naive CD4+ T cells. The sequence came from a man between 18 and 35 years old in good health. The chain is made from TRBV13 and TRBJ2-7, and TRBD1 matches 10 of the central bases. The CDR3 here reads CASRETGGVPYEQYF. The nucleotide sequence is TGTGCCAGCAGGGAGACAGGGGGCGTTCCCTACGAGCAGTACTTC.